There are many counts of the clone carrying this TCR beta chain. It was RNA transcripts that yielded the amplified TCR beta CDR3 regions. When the TCR CDR3 underwent first-round RT-PCR, the HTBI primer set was used. MiXCR was run by TCRdb on the multiplex PCR reads, yielding one entry per CDR3 protein. The data contain roughly 600,000 distinct CDR3 sequences, around 15% of them singletons. The sample belongs to a study of T cells in Graves' hyperthyroidism and ophthalmopathy. The sample taken for sequencing was blood. This TCR derives from a woman aged 50 to 60 with Graves' ophthalmopathy.

CDR3 protein: CASSFARGVARSYNEQFF. The CDR3 nucleotides are TGTGCCAGCAGCTTCGCCCGAGGGGTCGCGAGATCCTACAATGAGCAGTTCTTC. The chain recombines TRBV11-3 with TRBJ2-1; perhaps D is TRBD1 or TRBD2 (5 bases each). Deletions cut 3 bases from V and 1 base from J, with 19 bases between. CDR1 is SGHNT and CDR2 is YENEEA in the germline V gene. The CDR3 is made up of 18 amino acids.